This T cell receptor (beta chain) was retrieved from a study of neoadjuvant anti-PD-1 for oral cavity cancer. V was cut by 8 bases and J by 7 bases, with 17 bases left in between. Germline CDR1 is LNHDA and CDR2 is SQIVND (reference sequence). CDR3 length: 14 residues. Patients were newly diagnosed with stage II-IVA oral cavity squamous cell carcinoma without prior systemic or radiation treatment. With respect to this clone: Its specificity is not known.

Blood libraries mostly used about 500 ng genomic DNA, six replicates each. The protocol was immunoSEQ multiplex PCR, while the TCRdb copy is restricted to in-frame clones and leaves out a portion. Among 14,000 or so clones listed, 65% were seen once. Findings of the study overall: With three patients per group, TCR findings need larger cohorts.

Sequenced material: PBMCs, taken before nivolumab (anti-PD-1) treatment. The V gene is TRBV19, the J gene TRBJ2-2; D is possibly TRBD2 (5 bases). This TCR derives from a person between 40 and 79 years old with oral cavity squamous cell carcinoma. CDR3 in amino acids: CASVARGSVGELFF. CDR3 DNA sequence: TGTGCCAGTGTCGCACGGGGATCGGTCGGGGAGCTGTTTTTT. Full variable domain (rest looked up from reference TRBV19 and TRBJ2-2): DGGITQSPKYLFRKEGQNVTLSCEQNLNHDAMYWYRQDPGQGLRLIYYSQIVNDFQKGDIAEGYSVSREKKESFPLTVTSAQKNPTAFYLCASVARGSVGELFFGEGSRLTVL.